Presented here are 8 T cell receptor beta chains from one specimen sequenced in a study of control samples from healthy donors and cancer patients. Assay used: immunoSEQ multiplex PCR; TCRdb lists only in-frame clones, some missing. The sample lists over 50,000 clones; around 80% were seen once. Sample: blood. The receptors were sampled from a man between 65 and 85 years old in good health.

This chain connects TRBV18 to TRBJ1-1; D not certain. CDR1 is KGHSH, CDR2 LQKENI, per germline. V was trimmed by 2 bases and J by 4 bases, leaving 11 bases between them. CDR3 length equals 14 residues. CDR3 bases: TGTGCCAGCTCACCAGCCAGCCGTCGCACTGAAGCTTTCTTT. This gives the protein CASSPASRRTEAFF.

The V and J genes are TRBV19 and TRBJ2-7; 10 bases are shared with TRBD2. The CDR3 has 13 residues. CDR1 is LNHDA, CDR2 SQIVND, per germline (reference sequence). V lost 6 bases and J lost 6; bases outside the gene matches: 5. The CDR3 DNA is TGTGCCAGTAGCTCTAGCGGGAGTGGCGAGCAGTACTTC. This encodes CASSSSGSGEQYF.

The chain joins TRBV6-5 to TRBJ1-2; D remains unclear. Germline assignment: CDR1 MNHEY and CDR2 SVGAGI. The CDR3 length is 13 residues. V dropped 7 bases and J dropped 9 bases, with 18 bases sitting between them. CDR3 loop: CASTAASQGSYTF. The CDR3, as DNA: TGTGCCAGCACTGCTGCCTCCCAAGGTAGCTACACCTTC.

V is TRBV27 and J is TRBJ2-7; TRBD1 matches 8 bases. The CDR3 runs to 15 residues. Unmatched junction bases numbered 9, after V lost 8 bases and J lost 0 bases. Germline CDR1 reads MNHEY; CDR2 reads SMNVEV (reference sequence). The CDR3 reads CASRKTGTGSYEQYF. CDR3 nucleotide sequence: TGTGCCAGCCGAAAGACCGGGACAGGCTCCTACGAGCAGTACTTC.

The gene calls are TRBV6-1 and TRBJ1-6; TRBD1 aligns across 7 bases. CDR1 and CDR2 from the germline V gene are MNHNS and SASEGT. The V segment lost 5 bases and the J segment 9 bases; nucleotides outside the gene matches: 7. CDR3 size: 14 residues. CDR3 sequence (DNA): TGTGCCAGCAGTCAGACAGGGATGTCTTCACCCCTCCACTTT. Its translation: CASSQTGMSSPLHF.

The CDR3 spells CASSGVGQWVDTIYF. The CDR3 bases are TGTGCCAGCAGCGGGGTTGGACAATGGGTAGACACCATATATTTT. The rearrangement uses TRBV9 and TRBJ1-3; maybe TRBD1 (5 bases). The CDR3 is 15 amino acids. Germline V lookup: CDR1 SGDLS, CDR2 YYNGEE. The germline V and J ends were trimmed by 3 bases and 8 bases, with 18 bases remaining between them.

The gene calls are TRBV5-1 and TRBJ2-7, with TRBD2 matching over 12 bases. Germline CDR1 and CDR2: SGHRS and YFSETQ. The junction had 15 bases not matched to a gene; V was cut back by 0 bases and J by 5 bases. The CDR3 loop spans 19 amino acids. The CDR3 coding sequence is TGCGCCAGCAGCTTGGCGTGTGAGACTAGCGGGAGCAGTCACCACGAGCAGTACTTC. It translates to CASSLACETSGSSHHEQYF.

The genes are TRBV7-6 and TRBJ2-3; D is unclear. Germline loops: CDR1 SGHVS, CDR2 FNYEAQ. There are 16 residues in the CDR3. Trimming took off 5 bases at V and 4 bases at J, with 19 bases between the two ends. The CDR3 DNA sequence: TGTGCCAGCAGCCCCTCTGCTGCGTTTGAATCAGATACGCAGTATTTT. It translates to CASSPSAAFESDTQYF.